Listed below are T cell receptor beta chains from one sample, sequenced in a study of OX40 agonist ivuxolimab in advanced cancers. Produced via immunoSEQ multiplex PCR; TCRdb's table is partial and in-frame only. This sample carries more than 75,000 clones, around 80% of them seen once, and the ten largest clones take 5.5% to 8.5%. The sample was CD4+ or CD8+ T cells sorted from blood, taken in a trial of the OX40 agonist ivuxolimab. Every receptor here comes from an adult with an advanced solid tumor such as melanoma, head and neck, liver or kidney cancer. The CDR3 runs from the conserved cysteine through the conserved F or W. The D gene is left open where the match is weak. Expanded clones are given a class, and other clones once, few, many or no size at all.

abundance,v_gene,j_gene,d_gene,CDR3aa,CDR3nt
.,TRBV19,TRBJ1-4,.,CASSIRQDNEKLFF,TGTGCCAGTAGTATTCGTCAAGATAATGAAAAACTGTTTTTT
.,TRBV2,TRBJ2-1,.,CASSGDFNEQFF,TGTGCCAGCAGCGGTGACTTCAATGAGCAGTTCTTC
.,TRBV2,TRBJ1-6,.,CASSDTGLSNSPLHF,TGTGCCAGCAGTGACACGGGCCTTTCAAATTCACCCCTCCACTTT
once,TRBV5-1,TRBJ2-7,.,CASSRGHSYEQYF,TGCGCCAGCAGCCGGGGACACTCCTACGAGCAGTACTTC
.,TRBV4-1,TRBJ2-3,.,CASSQNDWGPDTQYF,TGCGCCAGCAGCCAGAATGATTGGGGGCCAGATACGCAGTATTTT
.,TRBV5-1,TRBJ2-3,.,CASSLADTQYF,TGCGCCAGCAGCTTGGCAGATACGCAGTATTTT
.,TRBV18,TRBJ2-2,TRBD1,CASSLDRGQVGELFF,TGTGCCAGCTCCCTCGACAGGGGGCAGGTCGGGGAGCTGTTTTTT
.,TRBV2,TRBJ2-3,.,CASSETEGESTDTQYF,TGTGCCAGCAGTGAGACGGAGGGAGAGAGCACAGATACGCAGTATTTT
.,TRBV7-3,TRBJ2-7,TRBD2,CASSDLAGEVHEQYF,TGTGCCAGCAGCGATCTAGCGGGAGAGGTTCACGAGCAGTACTTC
.,TRBV4-2,TRBJ2-5,TRBD2,CASSQGGSELGEQYF,TGTGCCAGCAGCCAAGGCGGGAGCGAACTGGGGGAGCAGTACTTC
.,TRBV5-1,TRBJ2-7,.,CASSLGGLAAYEQYF,TGCGCCAGCAGCTTGGGGGGGCTAGCGGCCTACGAGCAGTACTTC
.,TRBV5-1,TRBJ1-4,TRBD1,CASSYGTDNEKLFF,TGCGCCAGCAGCTACGGGACAGACAATGAAAAACTGTTTTTT
.,TRBV7-9,TRBJ2-3,.,CASSGASDTQYF,TGTGCCAGCTCGGGGGCATCAGATACGCAGTATTTT
once,TRBV27,TRBJ1-1,TRBD1,CASSRGTGRRNTEAFF,TGTGCCAGCAGTCGCGGGACAGGGCGAAGGAACACTGAAGCTTTCTTT
few,TRBV10-3,TRBJ2-1,.,CAISESAEGNEQFF,TGTGCCATCAGTGAGTCTGCTGAGGGGAATGAGCAGTTCTTC
.,TRBV4-2,TRBJ2-1,.,CASSQDGTGYNEQFF,TGTGCCAGCAGCCAAGATGGGACGGGATACAATGAGCAGTTCTTC
.,TRBV29-1,TRBJ1-1,.,CSAEFGGLNTEAFF,TGCAGCGCCGAGTTTGGGGGGTTGAACACTGAAGCTTTCTTT
.,TRBV7-6,TRBJ1-5,.,CASSLGGTHSNQPQHF,TGTGCCAGCAGCTTAGGGGGGACCCATAGCAATCAGCCCCAGCATTTT
.,TRBV2,TRBJ2-1,TRBD2,CASSVTGTNNEQFF,TGTGCCAGCAGTGTAACCGGGACTAACAATGAGCAGTTCTTC
few,TRBV27,TRBJ2-3,TRBD1,CASVPSGGADTQYF,TGTGCCAGCGTACCCTCAGGGGGCGCAGATACGCAGTATTTT
.,TRBV7-7,TRBJ2-5,TRBD2,CASSLNRPGGQETQYF,TGTGCTAGCAGCTTAAACCGCCCGGGGGGTCAAGAGACCCAGTACTTC
.,TRBV7-2,TRBJ1-6,.,CASSSSGGRRSYNSPLHF,TGTGCCAGCAGCTCCTCCGGGGGGCGTAGGTCCTATAATTCACCCCTCCACTTT
.,TRBV19,TRBJ1-5,.,CASSREVDQPQHF,TGTGCCAGTAGTAGGGAGGTTGATCAGCCCCAGCATTTT
few,TRBV6-5,TRBJ2-1,TRBD2,CASRPPGLRPWEQFF,TGTGCCAGCCGCCCGCCGGGACTACGACCGTGGGAGCAGTTCTTC
.,TRBV11-2,TRBJ2-6,.,CASSLGAGQSSGANVLTF,TGTGCCAGCAGCTTAGGTGCCGGACAGTCCTCTGGGGCCAACGTCCTGACTTTC
.,TRBV19,TRBJ1-1,TRBD1,CASSADRVGTEAFF,TGTGCCAGTAGTGCGGACAGGGTAGGCACTGAAGCTTTCTTT
.,TRBV27,TRBJ2-4,TRBD1,CASSPRQGWKNIQYF,TGTGCCAGCAGCCCCCGACAGGGTTGGAAAAACATTCAGTACTTC
.,TRBV19,TRBJ1-2,.,CASSMGSSYGYTF,TGTGCCAGTAGTATGGGGTCGAGCTATGGCTACACCTTC
.,TRBV19,TRBJ2-2,.,CASSIDLSNTGELFF,TGTGCCAGTAGTATAGATCTGTCGAACACCGGGGAGCTGTTTTTT
.,TRBV28,TRBJ1-2,.,CASSFPGRANYGYTF,TGTGCCAGCAGTTTCCCAGGACGTGCTAACTATGGCTACACCTTC
few,TRBV7-2,TRBJ2-1,TRBD1,CASSLEALQGVEQFF,TGTGCCAGCAGCCTCGAGGCGCTGCAGGGGGTTGAGCAGTTCTTC
many,TRBV5-1,TRBJ1-5,.,CASSVSTGSNQPQHF,TGCGCCAGCAGCGTCTCCACAGGGTCCAATCAGCCCCAGCATTTT
.,TRBV28,TRBJ2-3,.,CASSLALSGGIADTQYF,TGTGCCAGCAGTTTAGCCCTCTCGGGCGGGATTGCAGATACGCAGTATTTT
.,TRBV2,TRBJ2-5,TRBD2,CASSRLAGTKETQYF,TGTGCCAGCAGTCGACTAGCGGGAACGAAAGAGACCCAGTACTTC
.,TRBV11-2,TRBJ1-1,.,CASSLPPRGEEAFF,TGTGCCAGCAGCTTACCCCCGCGAGGCGAGGAAGCTTTCTTT
.,TRBV18,TRBJ2-1,.,CASSPGLAYNEQFF,TGTGCCAGCTCACCGGGACTTGCCTACAATGAGCAGTTCTTC
.,TRBV6-5,TRBJ2-7,.,CASNPGGSYEQYF,TGTGCCAGCAATCCAGGGGGGTCCTACGAGCAGTACTTC
.,TRBV5-1,TRBJ2-3,TRBD2,CASSLAGGTDTQYF,TGCGCCAGCAGCTTAGCGGGGGGCACAGATACGCAGTATTTT
.,TRBV10-2,TRBJ2-3,.,CASSDRVLRRGTDTQYF,TGCGCCAGCAGTGATCGTGTATTAAGGAGGGGCACAGATACGCAGTATTTT
once,TRBV27,TRBJ1-2,.,CASSSPARRNYGYTF,TGTGCCAGCAGTTCACCTGCTAGAAGGAACTATGGCTACACCTTC
.,TRBV5-1,TRBJ2-5,.,CASKIGGPETQYF,TGCGCCAGCAAGATCGGGGGTCCAGAGACCCAGTACTTC
.,TRBV30,TRBJ2-7,.,CAWSVRYEQYF,TGTGCCTGGAGTGTTAGGTACGAGCAGTACTTC
.,TRBV27,TRBJ1-2,TRBD1,CASSFVGQEHGYTF,TGTGCCAGCAGTTTTGTGGGACAGGAACATGGCTACACCTTC
.,TRBV7-8,TRBJ2-4,.,CASSPGGNIQYF,TGTGCCAGCAGCCCGGGTGGAAACATTCAGTACTTC
.,TRBV18,TRBJ2-1,.,CASSPGSPDYNEQFF,TGTGCCAGCTCACCAGGGAGTCCCGATTACAATGAGCAGTTCTTC
.,TRBV9,TRBJ1-2,.,CASSVGEGSYDGYTF,TGTGCCAGCAGCGTAGGTGAGGGTAGTTATGATGGCTACACCTTC
.,TRBV13,TRBJ2-5,.,CASSEEAGNNLETQYF,TGTGCCAGCAGCGAAGAGGCAGGGAACAATTTGGAGACCCAGTACTTC
.,TRBV2,TRBJ2-2,.,CASSDRHLGGGELFF,TGTGCCAGCAGTGATAGGCATCTGGGGGGCGGGGAGCTGTTTTTT
.,TRBV30,TRBJ1-4,.,CAWSGLGTTNEKLFF,TGTGCCTGGAGCGGCCTAGGGACAACTAATGAAAAACTGTTTTTT
.,TRBV7-7,TRBJ1-1,.,CASSPGGTVPTEAFF,TGTGCTAGCAGCCCTGGGGGAACAGTGCCCACTGAAGCTTTCTTT